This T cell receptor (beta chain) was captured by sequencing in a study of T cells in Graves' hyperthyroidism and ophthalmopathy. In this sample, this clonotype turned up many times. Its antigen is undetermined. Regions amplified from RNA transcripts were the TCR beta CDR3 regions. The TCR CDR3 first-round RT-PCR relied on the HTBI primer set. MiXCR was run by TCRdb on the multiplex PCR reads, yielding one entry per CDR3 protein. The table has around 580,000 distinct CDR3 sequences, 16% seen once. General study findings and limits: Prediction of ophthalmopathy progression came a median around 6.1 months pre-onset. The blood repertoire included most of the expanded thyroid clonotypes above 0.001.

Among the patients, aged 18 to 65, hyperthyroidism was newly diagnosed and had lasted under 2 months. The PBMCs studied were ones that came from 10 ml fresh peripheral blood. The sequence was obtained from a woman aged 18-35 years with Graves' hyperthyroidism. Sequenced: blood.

The CDR3 region has the DNA TGTGCCAGCAGCCTGAGGGGCGGGACAGCAGATACGCAGTATTTT. Encoded protein: CASSLRGGTADTQYF. This chain uses TRBV12-3 or TRBV12-4 with TRBJ2-3; tentatively, D is TRBD1 (7 bases). The CDR3 totals 15 residues. Trimming took 6 bases from V and 4 from J, leaving 17 bases between them.